The TCR beta chain described here comes from a study of CD8 T cells in ankylosing spondylitis. This clonotype has at least ten counts. No antigen is known for it. Trimming shortened V by 6 bases and J by 0 bases, and 5 bases separated the two germline ends. This CDR3 region has 11 residues. Germline assignment: CDR1 SQVTM and CDR2 ANQGSEA. By quantitative 5'-RACE with molecular barcodes, the TCR beta libraries were made. Each CDR3 protein gets one entry after TCRdb re-called the 5' RACE reads with MiXCR. The sample has roughly 160,000 distinct CDR3 sequences, around 10% seen once. General study results and limits: Within peripheral blood, clones linked to disease were CD8+ and relatively rare. In the blood and synovial fluid of reactive arthritis, some motif variants had been previously reported.

This chain joins TRBV29-1 and TRBJ1-1; D unclear. The sequenced sample consisted of blood, either unsorted or a sorted T cell fraction (not recorded which). The receptor was derived from a male donor with ankylosing spondylitis or in good health (not recorded which). CDR3 sequence (DNA): TGCAGCGTCGTTATGAACACTGAAGCTTTCTTT. Translation: CSVVMNTEAFF.